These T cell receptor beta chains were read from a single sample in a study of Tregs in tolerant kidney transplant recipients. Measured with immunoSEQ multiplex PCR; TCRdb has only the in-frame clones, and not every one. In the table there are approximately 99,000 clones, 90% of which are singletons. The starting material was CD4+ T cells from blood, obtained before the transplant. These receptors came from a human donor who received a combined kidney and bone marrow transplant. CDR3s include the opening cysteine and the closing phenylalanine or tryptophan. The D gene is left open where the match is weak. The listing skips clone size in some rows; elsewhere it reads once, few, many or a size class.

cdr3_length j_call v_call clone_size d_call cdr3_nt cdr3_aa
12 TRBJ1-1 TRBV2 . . TGTGCTAGAGAGGGTATGGGCACTGAAGCTTTCTTT CAREGMGTEAFF
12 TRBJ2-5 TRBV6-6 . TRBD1 TGTGCCACGAAGAGGGGGCCAGAGACCCAGTACTTC CATKRGPETQYF
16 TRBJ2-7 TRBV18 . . TGTGCCAGCAGTTCAGCGGCAGGAGACCACTCCTACGAGCAGTACTTC CASSSAAGDHSYEQYF
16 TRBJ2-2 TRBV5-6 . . TGTGCCAGCAGCTTGGGACTAGATGTGGACACCGGGGAGCTGTTTTTT CASSLGLDVDTGELFF
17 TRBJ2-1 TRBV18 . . TGTGCCAGCTCACCACTACCAGTCTCTACGGGATACAATGAGCAGTTCTTC CASSPLPVSTGYNEQFF
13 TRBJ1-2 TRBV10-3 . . TGTGCCATCAGTGAGCTGACAGTGGGTGGCTACACCTTC CAISELTVGGYTF
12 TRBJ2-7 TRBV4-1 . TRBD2 TGCGCCAGTGGAGGGGCGGGAGCCGAGCAGTACTTC CASGGAGAEQYF
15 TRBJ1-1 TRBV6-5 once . TGTGCCAGCACCAGAGGGGGGGCCCAGAACACTGAAGCTTTCTTT CASTRGGAQNTEAFF
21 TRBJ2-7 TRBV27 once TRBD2 TGTGCCAGCAGTTTTAAAGGTGTTTTGACTAGCGGGGGGGCGGGCGTCTTCGAGCAGTACTTC CASSFKGVLTSGGAGVFEQYF
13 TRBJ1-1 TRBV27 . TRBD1 TGTGCCAGCAGCCACAGGGGGCGAACTGAAGCTTTCTTT CASSHRGRTEAFF
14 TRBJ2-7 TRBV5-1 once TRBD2 TGCGCCAGCAGCCCGGGACTAGCGGGCTACGAGCAGTACTTC CASSPGLAGYEQYF
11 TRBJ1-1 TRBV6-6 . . TGTGCCAGCAGTCATAACACTGAAGCTTTCTTT CASSHNTEAFF
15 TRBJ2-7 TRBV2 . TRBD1 TGTGCCAGTTCTAGAAGACAGGGGGCGTTCGACGAGCAGTACTTC CASSRRQGAFDEQYF
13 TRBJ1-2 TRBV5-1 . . TGCGCCAGCAGCTTGCGGGGGGCCTATGGCTACACCTTC CASSLRGAYGYTF
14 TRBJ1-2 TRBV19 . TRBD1 TGTGCCAGTAGAAAGCGACAGGGAAACTATGGCTACACCTTC CASRKRQGNYGYTF
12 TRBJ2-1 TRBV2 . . TGTGCCAGCAGTAGCCGGATGCCCAGGCCGGTCTTC CASSSRMPRPVF
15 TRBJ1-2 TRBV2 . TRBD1 TGTGCCAGCAGTCAATACAGGGGTCTAAACTATGGCTACACCTTC CASSQYRGLNYGYTF
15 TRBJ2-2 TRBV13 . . TGTGCCAGCAGCCCGACGGACAGATATACCGGGGAGCTGTTTTTT CASSPTDRYTGELFF
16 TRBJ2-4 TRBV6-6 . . TGTGCCAGCAGTTACTCGATGGGTGCTAGCGAGTACATTCAGTACTTC CASSYSMGASEYIQYF
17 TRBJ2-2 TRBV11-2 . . TGTGCCAGCAGGCACCCTGGGATCCAGGGGCGAACCGGGGAGCTGTTTTTT CASRHPGIQGRTGELFF
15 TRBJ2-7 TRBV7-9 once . TGTGCCAGCAGCCCCGGCGCGGGTTACTCCTACGAGCAGTACTTC CASSPGAGYSYEQYF
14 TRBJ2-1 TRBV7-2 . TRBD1 TGTGCCAGCACACGGGACAGGGGGGCAAATGAGCAGTTCTTC CASTRDRGANEQFF
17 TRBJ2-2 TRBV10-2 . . TGCGCCAGCAGTTTGACAGGTGGGGTGCCTTCCACCGGGGAGCTGTTTTTT CASSLTGGVPSTGELFF
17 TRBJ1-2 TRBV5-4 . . TGTGCCAGCAGCTCTCGTATGGCCAGGGAGGCTAACTATGGCTACACCTTC CASSSRMAREANYGYTF
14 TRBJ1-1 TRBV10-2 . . TGCGCCAGCAGTGAGGGCAGGCGGAACACTGAAGCTTTCTTT CASSEGRRNTEAFF
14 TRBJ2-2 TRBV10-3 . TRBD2 TGTGCCATCACCGGGACTAGCAGGGCCGGGGAGCTGTTTTTT CAITGTSRAGELFF
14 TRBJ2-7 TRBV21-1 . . TGTGCCAGCAGCAAGGGACAGGGGTCGGGGGAGCAGTACTTC CASSKGQGSGEQYF
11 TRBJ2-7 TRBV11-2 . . TGTGCCAGCAGTCCTTTGTACGAGCAGTACTTC CASSPLYEQYF
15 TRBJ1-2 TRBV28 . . TGTGCCAGCAGTTTATCTCCAACAGGCACCTATGGCTACACCTTC CASSLSPTGTYGYTF
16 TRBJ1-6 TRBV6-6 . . TGTGCCAGCACCAACGGAGGGACCCAGATAGATTCACCCCTCCACTTT CASTNGGTQIDSPLHF
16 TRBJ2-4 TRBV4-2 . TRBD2 TGTGCCAGCAGCCAAGATCTCGGGGGGAGCAAAAACATTCAGTACTTC CASSQDLGGSKNIQYF
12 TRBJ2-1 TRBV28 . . TGTGCCAGCAGTTATGGGGCTTTTGAGCAGTTCTTC CASSYGAFEQFF
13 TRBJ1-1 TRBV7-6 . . TGTGCCAGCAGCCTACAGGGAAACACTGAAGCTTTCTTT CASSLQGNTEAFF
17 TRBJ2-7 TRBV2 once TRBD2 TGTGCCAGCACTGGGGACACTAGCGGGGGGGCCATAAACGAGCAGTACTTC CASTGDTSGGAINEQYF
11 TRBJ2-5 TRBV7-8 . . TGTGCCAGCACGGCAGGGGAGACCCAGTACTTC CASTAGETQYF
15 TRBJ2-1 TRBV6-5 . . TGTGCCAGCAGCAACAGGGAAGCCCACTACAATGAGCAGTTCTTC CASSNREAHYNEQFF
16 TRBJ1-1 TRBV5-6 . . TGTGCCAGCAGCCAATACGGCGGGGGCAGGGGCCCTGATGCTTTCTTT CASSQYGGGRGPDAFF
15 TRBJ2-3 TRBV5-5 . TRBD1 TGTGCCAGCAGCTTGGGCAGGGGGTATTCAGATACGCAGTATTTT CASSLGRGYSDTQYF
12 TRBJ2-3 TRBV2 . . TGTGCCTCGGTGGCTACAGGGGATACGCAGTATTTT CASVATGDTQYF
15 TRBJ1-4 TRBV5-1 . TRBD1 TGCGCCAGCACCAAAGACAGGGCAACTAATGAAAAACTGTTTTTT CASTKDRATNEKLFF